Below are 17 T cell receptor beta chains sequenced from a single sample in a study of blood T cell repertoires in COVID-19. Some clones are missing from TCRdb's copy, which holds only in-frame ones; the method was immunoSEQ multiplex PCR. The sample has about 200,000 clones, about 85% seen once; the top ten hold approximately 18%. What was sequenced was PBMCs or T cells enriched from blood (not recorded which). These receptors originate from a man aged 35 to 55 who had recovered from COVID-19.

The DNA of the CDR3 is TGTGCCAGTAGTATAGGGAGCGGGAGGTTCTCCCTCTACGAGCAGTACTTC. As protein: CASSIGSGRFSLYEQYF. The chain carries TRBV19 and TRBJ2-7; 9 bases match TRBD2. The CDR3 is 17 amino acids. V dropped 1 base and J dropped 3; count of bases not matched to a gene: 10. CDR1 and CDR2 from the germline V gene are LNHDA and SQIVND (reference sequence).

This chain connects TRBV11-3 to TRBJ2-1; a possible D gene is TRBD1 (6 bases). V shed 4 bases and J shed 5 bases, with 9 bases lying between them. CDR1 SGHNT and CDR2 YENEEA come from the germline V gene. The CDR3 covers 13 residues. The CDR3 spells CASSSTGNNEQFF. The CDR3 DNA follows: TGTGCCAGCAGCTCAACAGGGAACAATGAGCAGTTCTTC.

The chain joins TRBV2 to TRBJ2-7; 7 bases match TRBD2. Losses at the gene ends were 8 bases for V and 5 bases for J; bases not matched to a gene: 3. CDR1 is SNHLY, CDR2 FYNNEI, per germline. CDR3 length: 11 amino acids. Written as DNA, the CDR3 is TGTGCCAGCGGGGGGACTAACGAGCAGTACTTC. This codes for CASGGTNEQYF.

This rearrangement joins TRBV29-1 to TRBJ2-5; TRBD1 agrees at 9 bases. J lost 5 bases, V lost 3 bases, and 10 bases had no gene match. CDR3 length equals 15 residues. CDR1 is SQVTM, CDR2 ANQGSEA, per germline. The CDR3 protein is CSVDRDREGPETQYF. CDR3 DNA: TGCAGCGTTGACAGGGACAGGGAGGGGCCCGAGACCCAGTACTTC.

The rearrangement links TRBV27 to TRBJ1-5; 7 positions match TRBD1. The CDR3 contains 15 residues. The V segment lost 5 bases and the J segment 5 bases; nucleotides outside the gene matches: 9. Germline loops: CDR1 MNHEY, CDR2 SMNVEV (reference sequence). CDR3 DNA sequence: TGTGCCAGCAGTATGACAGGGCTAGGTGATCAGCCCCAGCATTTT. Encoded protein: CASSMTGLGDQPQHF.

This clone was observed once. The CDR3 region is CASSTAGTGNEKLFF. DNA for the CDR3: TGTGCCAGCTCGACGGCCGGGACAGGGAATGAAAAACTGTTTTTT. J is TRBJ1-4 and V is TRBV27; TRBD1 matches at 9 bases. V dropped 8 bases and J dropped 5; count of bases not matched to a gene: 9. The germline CDR1 and CDR2 sequences are MNHEY and SMNVEV (reference sequence). The CDR3 consists of 15 residues.

This clone showed up just once. The CDR3, as DNA: TGTGCCAGCAGCAAACTAGCGGGAGAATCAGAGACCCAGTACTTC. Its protein is CASSKLAGESETQYF. J is TRBJ2-5 and V is TRBV7-8, with 11 bases that match TRBD2. Germline CDR1 is SGHVS and CDR2 is FQNEAQ. Trimming at V came to 5 bases and at J to 4 bases, leaving 6 bases not matched to a gene. CDR3 length equals 15 residues.

V usage is TRBV5-1 and J usage is TRBJ2-6, with 10 bases aligning to TRBD1. Trimming took 4 bases from V and 2 from J; bases not matched to a gene: 3. The CDR3 has 16 residues. Germline V CDR1 and CDR2: SGHRS, YFSETQ. CDR3 protein: CASSLTGGAGANVLTF. In DNA form, the CDR3 reads TGCGCCAGCAGCCTGACAGGGGGCGCTGGGGCCAACGTCCTGACTTTC.

This chain uses TRBV27 with TRBJ1-2, with 8 bases that match TRBD1. The V gene's germline CDR1 is MNHEY and CDR2 SMNVEV (reference sequence). This CDR3 is 14 amino acids long. With 5 bases clipped from V and 5 bases from J, the junction kept 7 bases outside the gene matches. The CDR3: CASSPLTGAYGYTF. CDR3 in DNA: TGTGCCAGCAGTCCACTGACAGGGGCGTATGGCTACACCTTC.

This chain connects TRBV6-4 to TRBJ2-1; a weak D match, TRBD2 (6 bases). CDR1 MRHNA and CDR2 SNTAGT come from the germline V gene. V was cut by 0 bases and J by 7 bases, with 16 bases left in between. The CDR3 runs to 16 residues. This chain's CDR3 is CASSDSSRRGGNEQFF. For the CDR3, the DNA is TGTGCCAGCAGTGACTCTAGTCGGCGGGGCGGGAATGAGCAGTTCTTC.

The J gene is TRBJ1-4, the V gene TRBV7-9; possible D gene TRBD1, 5 bases. CDR1 is SEHNR, CDR2 FQNEAQ, per germline (reference sequence). The CDR3 has 15 residues. Trimming took off 4 bases at V and 0 bases at J, with 9 bases between the two ends. CDR3 sequence reads: CASSSTGATNEKLFF. CDR3 nucleotide sequence: TGTGCCAGCAGCTCTACAGGTGCAACTAATGAAAAACTGTTTTTT.

This chain links TRBV6-5 with TRBJ2-7, with a possible D match to TRBD2 (7 bases). V gave up 6 bases and J gave up 13 bases, with 16 bases separating them. The CDR3 is made up of 11 amino acids. Germline loops: CDR1 MNHEY, CDR2 SVGAGI. The CDR3 region is CASREEGGLYF. The CDR3 region has the DNA TGTGCCAGCAGGGAGGAAGGGGGACTATACTTC.

This chain joins TRBV7-3 and TRBJ2-6, with TRBD1 as a possible D gene (5 bases). The CDR3 length is 14 residues. CDR1 is SGHTA, CDR2 FQGTGA, per germline. V was shortened by 5 bases and J by 3 bases, with 8 bases between the two germline ends. The CDR3 sequence is CASSPGNGANVLTF. In DNA, the CDR3 is TGTGCCAGCAGCCCAGGGAATGGGGCCAACGTCCTGACTTTC.

The V gene is TRBV10-3, the J gene TRBJ1-2, with 9 bases aligning to TRBD1. Unmatched junction bases numbered 11, after V lost 7 bases and J lost 2 bases. Germline CDR1 is ENHRY and CDR2 is SYGVKD. The CDR3 has 16 residues. This chain's CDR3 is CAINPGQGIENYGYTF. CDR3 coding DNA: TGTGCCATCAATCCGGGACAGGGTATTGAAAACTATGGCTACACCTTC.

The rearrangement joins TRBV6-1 to TRBJ1-2; D perhaps matches TRBD1 (6 bases). The CDR3 sequence is 15 residues long. Germline values: CDR1 MNHNS, CDR2 SASEGT. V was shortened by 3 bases and J by 1 base, with 12 bases between the two germline ends. The CDR3 loop is CASSESRGINYGYTF. Here the CDR3 DNA reads TGTGCCAGCAGTGAGAGCAGGGGTATTAACTATGGCTACACCTTC.

This clone was detected once. The rearrangement links TRBV6-2 or TRBV6-3 to TRBJ1-4; 7 bases are shared with TRBD1. CDR1 is MNHEY, CDR2 SVGEGT, per germline. Unmatched junction bases numbered 15, after V lost 4 bases and J lost 7 bases. CDR3 size: 17 residues. The DNA of the CDR3 is TGTGCCAGCAGTTCCCGACTGACAGGGAGGAGGGGTGAAAAACTGTTTTTT. Translating gives CASSSRLTGRRGEKLFF.

V gene TRBV7-2 combines with J gene TRBJ1-5; tentative D call: TRBD1 (5 bases). The CDR3 consists of 14 residues. V shed 5 bases and J shed 6 bases, with 14 bases lying between them. Germline V CDR1 and CDR2: SGHTA, FQGNSA. CDR3 bases: TGTGCCAGCAGCCACGCGGGACCTTTTCAGCCCCAGCATTTT. This sequence encodes CASSHAGPFQPQHF.